This TCR beta chain was profiled in a study of blood T cell repertoires in COVID-19. Overall study context: There were acute and convalescent COVID-19 samples, and they came from the United States, Italy and Spain. T cells, B-cell-depleted T cells, or PBMCs provided the cDNA or gDNA that served as material.

Germline CDR1 is DFQATT and CDR2 is SNEGSKA (reference sequence). Trimming pared 6 bases from V and 0 bases from J, leaving 12 bases between. The CDR3 extends over 14 amino acids. In the original processing: Researchers report that nucleated cell counts were estimated from reference gene primer amplification. Here immunoSEQ multiplex PCR was the method, and the copy in TCRdb shows in-frame clones only, minus some. That table is the source of V, J and clone size, and D and trimming were worked out from the DNA. This sample has more than 150,000 clones; 86% occur once, and the top ten carry roughly 20%.

Sequenced input: peripheral blood. The chain couples TRBV20-1 to TRBJ1-3, with D possibly TRBD1 on 6 matching bases. The origin of this receptor is a man in his 70s with active or convalescent COVID-19. The CDR3 loop is CSASTGTSGNTIYF. In DNA form, the CDR3 reads TGCAGTGCAAGTACAGGGACCTCTGGAAACACCATATATTTT.